Shown below are 30 T cell receptor beta chains from a single sample sequenced in a study of patients and donors after allogeneic stem cell transplantation. TCRdb independently ran MiXCR on the RT-PCR reads; one entry per CDR3 protein. In the table there are around 160,000 distinct CDR3 sequences, approximately 28% of which are singletons. The sequencing sample was made of blood, either unsorted or a sorted T cell fraction (not recorded which). All receptors derive from a human donor who was either an allogeneic HSCT recipient or a stem cell or donor lymphocyte infusion donor (not recorded which). It is not recorded whose cells these are; they may come from a transplant donor.

The rearrangement uses TRBV2 and TRBJ2-7; 9 positions match TRBD1. Germline CDR1 and CDR2: SNHLY and FYNNEI. V lost 6 bases, J lost 0 bases, and 6 bases stayed unmatched. The CDR3 consists of 15 residues. CDR3 sequence reads: CASSRGQGSSYEQYF. The CDR3 DNA reads as TGTGCCAGCAGCCGGGGACAGGGAAGCTCCTACGAGCAGTACTTC.

This clonotype was recorded a few times. V is TRBV20-1 and J is TRBJ2-7; no clear D gene. Germline CDR1 is DFQATT and CDR2 is SNEGSKA (reference sequence). V shed 3 bases and J shed 2 bases, with 5 bases lying between them. The CDR3 runs 11 residues. CDR3 bases: TGCAGTGCTAGTACCCCCTACGAGCAGTACTTC. This codes for CSASTPYEQYF.

This clonotype was seen many times. V usage is TRBV7-2 and J usage is TRBJ1-6; no clear D gene. V gave up 5 bases and J gave up 7 bases, with 6 bases separating them. Germline lookup yields CDR1 SGHTA and CDR2 FQGNSA. This CDR3 is built from 12 residues. In DNA form, the CDR3 reads TGTGCCAGCAGCCGGACCAATTCACCCCTCCACTTT. Translating it yields CASSRTNSPLHF.

This clonotype was seen at least ten times. The CDR3 is CSARGLTGINQPQHF. CDR3 coding DNA: TGCAGTGCTAGAGGACTGACAGGGATAAACCAGCCCCAGCATTTT. V and J are TRBV20-1 and TRBJ1-5; 7 bases are shared with TRBD1. The CDR3 has 15 residues. With V trimmed by 1 base and J by 7 bases, 10 bases remained unmatched. Germline lookup yields CDR1 DFQATT and CDR2 SNEGSKA (reference sequence).

The rearrangement joins TRBV5-1 to TRBJ1-1; no reliable D call. The V end lost 0 bases, the J end lost 4 bases, and 7 bases lay between the germline ends. Germline V gene data show CDR1 as SGHRS and CDR2 as YFSETQ. CDR3 size: 13 residues. CDR3 DNA: TGCGCCAGCAGCTTGGGACCGGGCACTGAAGCTTTCTTT. It translates to CASSLGPGTEAFF.

This clonotype was counted only a few times. V gene TRBV20-1 combines with J gene TRBJ2-2; no clear D. Germline CDR1 DFQATT, CDR2 SNEGSKA (reference sequence). V lost 6 bases, J lost 5 bases, and 16 bases lay in between. The CDR3 is 14 residues long. The CDR3 reads CSAPLRVVTGELFF. CDR3 bases: TGCAGTGCGCCACTCCGAGTAGTAACCGGGGAGCTGTTTTTT.

This clonotype showed up just a few times. This chain connects TRBV7-3 to TRBJ1-4; 7 bases align to TRBD1. J lost 3 bases, V lost 5 bases, and 12 bases had no gene match. Germline V gives CDR1 SGHTA, CDR2 FQGTGA. This CDR3 has 17 amino acids. The DNA of the CDR3 is TGTGCCAGCAGCCTTGGGGCCAGGGGGGCACCTAATGAAAAACTGTTTTTT. It translates to CASSLGARGAPNEKLFF.

A few counts support this clonotype. V and J are TRBV12-3 or TRBV12-4 and TRBJ2-1; tentatively, D is TRBD1 (5 bases). The germline V and J ends were trimmed by 1 base and 1 base, with 11 bases remaining between them. The CDR3 is made up of 16 amino acids. DNA of the CDR3: TGTGCCAGCAGTTTAGTAGGGGTGATTTCCTACAATGAGCAGTTCTTC. It yields the protein CASSLVGVISYNEQFF.

This clonotype was found a few times. The rearrangement links TRBV7-2 to TRBJ2-1; 11 nucleotides agree with TRBD2. Germline CDR1 is SGHTA and CDR2 is FQGNSA. J was trimmed by 0 bases and V by 5 bases; bases with no gene match: 6. This CDR3 contains 17 residues. Here the CDR3 reads CASSLPTSGDSYNEQFF. In DNA, the CDR3 is TGTGCCAGCAGCCTACCGACTAGCGGGGACTCCTACAATGAGCAGTTCTTC.

This chain uses TRBV12-3 or TRBV12-4 with TRBJ2-1; 12 bases agree with TRBD1. V trimming: 6 bases; J trimming: 7 bases; junction bases outside the gene matches: 10. The CDR3 covers 16 residues. This CDR3 reads CASSPPGQGAPNEQFF. CDR3 DNA: TGTGCCAGCAGCCCTCCGGGACAGGGGGCGCCGAATGAGCAGTTCTTC.

In its sample, this clonotype was seen a few times. This chain joins TRBV20-1 and TRBJ1-5; 7 bases match TRBD1. This CDR3 region has 14 residues. CDR1 is DFQATT, CDR2 SNEGSKA, per germline (reference sequence). V trimming: 3 bases; J trimming: 5 bases; junction bases outside the gene matches: 7. CDR3 nucleotides: TGCAGTGCTAGTGGACAGGTTTTGGATCAGCCCCAGCATTTT. This gives the protein CSASGQVLDQPQHF.

This clonotype came up a few times. The chain uses TRBV20-1 and TRBJ1-6; 7 bases are shared with TRBD1. The CDR3 length is 14 residues. Germline V gene lookup returns CDR1 DFQATT and CDR2 SNEGSKA (reference sequence). Trimming cost V 3 bases and J 9 bases; bases outside gene matches: 8. CDR3 DNA: TGCAGTGCTAGGGCGGACAGGTTGAGTTCACCCCTCCACTTT. Translation: CSARADRLSSPLHF.

The rearrangement joins TRBV18 to TRBJ2-7; D is possibly TRBD2 (5 bases). Germline loops: CDR1 KGHSH, CDR2 LQKENI. V lost 7 bases, J lost 3 bases, and 13 bases lay in between. The CDR3 spans 13 residues. CDR3 region: CASLEGINYEQYF. CDR3 coding DNA: TGTGCCAGCTTAGAGGGTATAAACTACGAGCAGTACTTC.

This clonotype was seen only once. The rearrangement links TRBV27 to TRBJ2-5, with D possibly TRBD1 on 6 matching bases. V shed 6 bases and J shed 5 bases, with 22 bases lying between them. The CDR3 totals 16 residues. CDR1 and CDR2 (germline): MNHEY, SMNVEV (reference sequence). The CDR3 here is CASSLGAYRASETQYF. The CDR3 DNA sequence: TGTGCCAGCAGCCTGGGGGCCTACAGGGCGAGCGAGACCCAGTACTTC.

This clonotype came up many times. V usage is TRBV12-3 or TRBV12-4 and J usage is TRBJ1-5, with D perhaps TRBD1 (5 bases). V was trimmed by 4 bases and J by 5 bases, leaving 12 bases between them. CDR3 length equals 14 residues. This CDR3 reads CASSSRQGDQPQHF. CDR3 bases: TGTGCCAGCAGTTCCCGGCAGGGAGATCAGCCCCAGCATTTT.

V gene TRBV5-1 combines with J gene TRBJ1-2, with 7 bases identical to TRBD1. The germline V gene has CDR1 SGHRS and CDR2 YFSETQ. The CDR3 consists of 16 residues. The junction had 9 bases not matched to a gene; V was cut back by 4 bases and J by 0 bases. CDR3 region: CASSRDSTVANYGYTF. The CDR3 region has the DNA TGCGCCAGCAGCCGGGACAGTACCGTAGCTAACTATGGCTACACCTTC.

The chain recombines TRBV20-1 with TRBJ2-7; D is possibly TRBD2 (5 bases). Germline V gene sequence: CDR1 DFQATT, CDR2 SNEGSKA (reference sequence). The CDR3 sequence is 11 residues long. V was pared by 8 bases and J by 7 bases, with 15 bases between. Here the CDR3 DNA reads TGCAGTAGCGGACCCCTCGAAGAGCAGTACTTC. Protein sequence: CSSGPLEEQYF.

This clonotype has a handful of counts. V and J are TRBV7-3 and TRBJ1-5, with 8 bases that match TRBD1. The CDR3 length is 15 residues. Unmatched junction bases numbered 5, after V lost 2 bases and J lost 5 bases. Looked up from germline, CDR1 is SGHTA and CDR2 is FQGTGA. In DNA, the CDR3 is TGTGCCAGCAGCTTATGGGACAGGTGGGATCAGCCCCAGCATTTT. Protein sequence: CASSLWDRWDQPQHF.

The chain links TRBV12-3 or TRBV12-4 to TRBJ2-2; tentatively, D is TRBD2 (6 bases). Trimming left V 7 bases short and J 3 bases short, with 12 bases between. CDR3 length equals 14 residues. CDR3 region: CASIPDYYTGELFF. CDR3 DNA sequence: TGTGCCAGCATCCCGGACTATTACACCGGGGAGCTGTTTTTT.

This clonotype came up a few times. V and J are TRBV5-1 and TRBJ2-5, with D possibly TRBD1 on 5 matching bases. Looked up from germline, CDR1 is SGHRS and CDR2 is YFSETQ. Between the trimmed V and J ends, which lost 4 bases and 5 bases, there was a span of 18 bases. The CDR3 loop spans 15 amino acids. CDR3 nucleotide sequence: TGCGCCAGCAGCCCCGGTGCCCAGGGAAGCGAGACCCAGTACTTC. Translating gives CASSPGAQGSETQYF.

The chain recombines TRBV29-1 with TRBJ2-2, with a tentative D call TRBD1 (6 bases). V was cut by 0 bases and J by 4 bases, with 12 bases left in between. Germline V CDR1 and CDR2: SQVTM, ANQGSEA. CDR3 size: 15 residues. Here the CDR3 reads CSVEDMRGSTGELFF. In DNA, the CDR3 is TGCAGCGTTGAAGATATGAGGGGGAGCACCGGGGAGCTGTTTTTT.

This clonotype has only a few counts. The rearrangement joins TRBV15 to TRBJ2-7; 9 nucleotides match TRBD2. Germline loops: CDR1 LNHNV, CDR2 YYDKDF (reference sequence). The ends lost 2 bases at V and 5 bases at J; junction bases unmatched: 7. The CDR3 totals 15 residues. DNA for the CDR3: TGTGCCACCAGCAGACCCTTAGCGGGAGATCACGAGCAGTACTTC. Translation: CATSRPLAGDHEQYF.

The rearrangement joins TRBV4-1 to TRBJ2-5; possible D gene TRBD1, 7 bases. The CDR3 totals 15 residues. Trimming pared 2 bases from V and 4 bases from J, leaving 14 bases between. Germline CDR1 reads MGHRA; CDR2 reads YSYEKL. The CDR3 protein is CASSQSGGRGETQYF. CDR3 nucleotide sequence: TGCGCCAGCAGCCAATCAGGGGGGCGCGGAGAGACCCAGTACTTC.

This clonotype was seen ten or more times. This rearrangement joins TRBV12-3 or TRBV12-4 to TRBJ1-5; D ambiguous. The V end was cut by 5 bases, the J end by 6 bases, with 14 bases between. This CDR3 spans 14 amino acids. The CDR3 region has the DNA TGTGCCAGCAGTCAACTCGGAGGAGGTCAGCCCCAGCATTTT. This sequence encodes CASSQLGGGQPQHF.

On this clonotype: A much larger clone is a single base away; this may be a read error. The CDR3 DNA is TGTGCCATCAGTGAGGGCGGGAGGCACCAGCATTTT. It is translated as CAISEGGRHQHF. The V and J genes are TRBV10-3 and TRBJ1-5; D ambiguous. The CDR3 length is 12 residues. Trimming took 2 bases from V and 12 from J, leaving 11 bases between them. CDR1 is ENHRY and CDR2 is SYGVKD in the germline V gene.

This clonotype has more than one count but fewer than ten. The J gene is TRBJ1-1, the V gene TRBV12-3 or TRBV12-4; D gene unclear. Between the trimmed V and J ends, which lost 7 bases and 5 bases, there was a span of 8 bases. This CDR3 has 11 amino acids. CDR3 in amino acids: CASTTGTEAFF. CDR3 sequence (DNA): TGTGCCAGCACAACGGGAACTGAAGCTTTCTTT.

V gene TRBV6-5 combines with J gene TRBJ1-4, with D possibly TRBD1 on 5 matching bases. With 2 bases removed from V and 7 bases from J, the gap between germline ends came to 8 bases. The CDR3 totals 13 residues. CDR1 is MNHEY, CDR2 SVGAGI, per germline. The CDR3 DNA follows: TGTGCCAGCAGTTACGGGGGTTTTGAAAAACTGTTTTTT. Translating gives CASSYGGFEKLFF.

This clonotype was seen only a few times. This rearrangement joins TRBV18 to TRBJ1-5; 7 bases are a match to TRBD1. The germline V gene has CDR1 KGHSH and CDR2 LQKENI. V trimming: 5 bases; J trimming: 4 bases; junction bases outside the gene matches: 5. The length of the CDR3 is 14 residues. The CDR3 DNA follows: TGTGCCAGCTCAGTAACAGGGGAAAATCAGCCCCAGCATTTT. Translation: CASSVTGENQPQHF.

The chain combines TRBV27 with TRBJ2-1; 9 bases are shared with TRBD1. J was trimmed by 1 base and V by 5 bases; bases with no gene match: 6. The germline CDR1 and CDR2 sequences are MNHEY and SMNVEV (reference sequence). This CDR3 region has 16 residues. The CDR3 DNA follows: TGTGCCAGCAGTACCGGGACAGGGCTTTCCTACAATGAGCAGTTCTTC. Encoded protein: CASSTGTGLSYNEQFF.

The chain recombines TRBV7-2 with TRBJ1-5; 8 bases are shared with TRBD1. Looked up from germline, CDR1 is SGHTA and CDR2 is FQGNSA. The CDR3 sequence is 14 residues long. V lost 5 bases, J lost 6 bases, and 6 bases stayed unmatched. The CDR3 here is CASSPGQGSQPQHF. The CDR3 DNA reads as TGTGCCAGCAGCCCCGGACAGGGAAGTCAGCCCCAGCATTTT.